The 16 T cell receptor beta chains in this list originate from one sample, sequenced in a study of shared clonotypes between healthy human individuals (dated by TCRdb to about 2020). Receptor libraries were prepared by the immunoSEQ multiplex PCR assay. TCRdb re-hosts the immuneACCESS table, in-frame sequences only. Its copies lack some clones; in the studies checked, an unresolved V gene accounts for under half of them, and the cause for the rest is not known. Here the sample has 850,000 to 1,200,000 clones; around 75% occur a single time. The ten top clones hold 1.5% of the sample. Sequencing used memory CD4+ T cells sorted from blood. Explained via the paper, the cell subset or site label denotes: CD45RA-negative fraction. Receptor source: a man between 18 and 29 years old in good health.

The chain recombines TRBV6-5 with TRBJ2-2; 8 bases line up with TRBD1. This CDR3 spans 15 amino acids. With V trimmed by 4 bases and J by 7 bases, 8 bases remained unmatched. Germline CDR1 reads MNHEY; CDR2 reads SVGAGI. CDR3 protein: CASSSPTGANGELFF. In DNA form, the CDR3 reads TGTGCCAGCAGTTCTCCGACAGGGGCGAACGGGGAGCTGTTTTTT.

V and J are TRBV14 and TRBJ2-3, with a weak D call TRBD2 (6 bases). Looked up from germline, CDR1 is SGHDN and CDR2 is FVKESK. The CDR3 is 13 amino acids. Trimming took 4 bases from V and 11 from J, leaving 16 bases between them. The CDR3 DNA is TGTGCCAGCAGCCCCACATCGGGACTTTTGCAGTATTTT. Amino acids: CASSPTSGLLQYF.

The chain combines TRBV18 with TRBJ2-3; 10 bases fit TRBD1. CDR3 length: 16 residues. J was trimmed by 4 bases and V by 4 bases; bases with no gene match: 8. Germline V gene sequence: CDR1 KGHSH, CDR2 LQKENI. The CDR3 region has the DNA TGTGCCAGCTCACGCCTTGGGACAGGGGCTGCAGATACGCAGTATTTT. Amino acids: CASSRLGTGAADTQYF.

V is TRBV5-4 and J is TRBJ2-7; TRBD2 is a possible D gene (6 bases). Per the germline V gene, CDR1 is SGHNT and CDR2 is YYREEE (reference sequence). The germline V and J ends were trimmed by 4 bases and 3 bases, with 20 bases remaining between them. This CDR3 is built from 16 residues. The CDR3 reads CASSQGSGGSHYEQYF. CDR3 nucleotide sequence: TGTGCCAGCAGCCAGGGTAGTGGAGGGTCCCACTACGAGCAGTACTTC. The complete variable domain, with remaining parts taken from reference TRBV5-4 and TRBJ2-7, reads ETGVTQSPTHLIKTRGQQVTLRCSSQSGHNTVSWYQQALGQGPQFIFQYYREEENGRGNFPPRFSGLQFPNYSSELNVNALELDDSALYLCASSQGSGGSHYEQYFGPGTRLTVT.

In this sample, this clone turned up a few times. The rearrangement links TRBV30 to TRBJ2-2; 12 bases align to TRBD2. Germline V gene lookup returns CDR1 GTSNPN and CDR2 SVGIG (reference sequence). Losses at the gene ends were 2 bases for V and 14 bases for J; bases not matched to a gene: 6. The CDR3 is 13 residues long. As DNA, the CDR3 is TGTGCCTGGAGTCCCCTAGCGGGAGGGCCCCTGTTTTTT. It encodes CAWSPLAGGPLFF. Variable domain in full (rest from reference TRBV30 and TRBJ2-2): SQTIHQWPATLVQPVGSPLSLECTVEGTSNPNLYWYRQAAGRGLQLLFYSVGIGQISSEVPQNLSASRPQDRQFILSSKKLLLSDSGFYLCAWSPLAGGPLFFGEGSRLTVL.

V usage is TRBV18 and J usage is TRBJ1-1; 8 bases fit TRBD1. The CDR3 has 15 amino acids. Germline V CDR1 and CDR2: KGHSH, LQKENI. After removal of 1 base from V and 1 base from J, the junction contained 2 bases not matched to a gene. The CDR3 loop reads CASSPRGTGNTEAFF. The CDR3 DNA reads as TGTGCCAGCTCACCACGGGGGACAGGGAACACTGAAGCTTTCTTT.

This chain joins TRBV4-1 and TRBJ1-6, with 7 bases matching TRBD1. V shed 5 bases, J shed 8 bases, and the junction held 12 bases outside the gene matches. The CDR3 extends over 16 amino acids. From germline, CDR1 is MGHRA and CDR2 YSYEKL. The DNA of the CDR3 is TGCGCCAGCAGCGTAGGGGGCGCAAATCTCGATTCACCCCTCCACTTT. Encoded protein: CASSVGGANLDSPLHF.

The V and J genes are TRBV6-1 and TRBJ1-2; 8 bases line up with TRBD1. The ends lost 4 bases at V and 5 bases at J; junction bases unmatched: 9. Germline CDR1 MNHNS, CDR2 SASEGT. This CDR3 spans 15 amino acids. The CDR3: CASSASETGGYGYTF. The CDR3 DNA sequence: TGTGCCAGCAGTGCAAGTGAAACAGGGGGATATGGCTACACCTTC.

The chain recombines TRBV19 with TRBJ2-5; D might be TRBD2 (6 bases). Trimming took 4 bases from V and 1 from J, leaving 16 bases between them. The CDR3 totals 16 residues. The V gene's germline CDR1 is LNHDA and CDR2 SQIVND (reference sequence). The CDR3 here is CASSRKAGTPQETQYF. CDR3 coding DNA: TGTGCCAGTAGTAGGAAGGCGGGAACCCCCCAAGAGACCCAGTACTTC.

V usage is TRBV5-1 and J usage is TRBJ2-3, with D possibly TRBD2 on 5 matching bases. The CDR3 contains 14 residues. V shed 3 bases and J shed 4 bases, with 12 bases lying between them. Germline V lookup: CDR1 SGHRS, CDR2 YFSETQ. Here the CDR3 DNA reads TGCGCCAGCAGCTCGGAGGCCCCCGCAGATACGCAGTATTTT. It yields the protein CASSSEAPADTQYF. Variable domain in full (rest from reference TRBV5-1 and TRBJ2-3): KAGVTQTPRYLIKTRGQQVTLSCSPISGHRSVSWYQQTPGQGLQFLFEYFSETQRNKGNFPGRFSGRQFSNSRSEMNVSTLELGDSALYLCASSSEAPADTQYFGPGTRLTVL.

This clone was found once. A much larger clone differs from this one at a single base, so this may be a read error. This chain uses TRBV6-1 with TRBJ2-1; D is possibly TRBD2 (6 bases). The length of the CDR3 is 13 residues. CDR1 is MNHNS and CDR2 is SASEGT in the germline V gene. Trimming took 4 bases from V and 4 from J, leaving 8 bases between them. For the CDR3, the DNA is TGTGCCAGCAGTGGGGACTTTTACAATGAGCAGTTCTTC. Protein: CASSGDFYNEQFF.

Details on this clone: A read error may be the cause here, since a much bigger clone is one base away. The sample contains more than one DNA sequence encoding this CDR3. This chain links TRBV30 with TRBJ1-1; no definite D call. Germline lookup yields CDR1 GTSNPN and CDR2 SVGIG (reference sequence). V dropped 4 bases and J dropped 0 bases, with 6 bases sitting between them. CDR3 length: 12 residues. The CDR3 spells CAWKTMNTEAFF. DNA for the CDR3: TGTGCCTGGAAGACTATGAACACTGAAGCTTTCTTT. Supplemented by reference TRBV30 and TRBJ1-1, the full variable domain reads SQTIHQWPATLVQPVGSPLSLECTVEGTSNPNLYWYRQAAGRGLQLLFYSVGIGQISSEVPQNLSASRPQDRQFILSSKKLLLSDSGFYLCAWKTMNTEAFFGQGTRLTVV.

The chain is built from TRBV14 and TRBJ1-6; D is possibly TRBD1 (5 bases). The CDR3 is 17 residues long. V gave up 0 bases and J gave up 11 bases, with 20 bases separating them. Germline V gives CDR1 SGHDN, CDR2 FVKESK. Here the CDR3 reads CASSQENRPGGLAPLHF. The CDR3 nucleotides are TGTGCCAGCAGCCAAGAGAACCGACCGGGGGGACTAGCACCCCTCCACTTT.

The gene calls are TRBV6-5 and TRBJ2-7; tentatively, D is TRBD2 (5 bases). The CDR3 runs to 15 residues. CDR1 is MNHEY and CDR2 is SVGAGI in the germline V gene. V lost 2 bases and J 5 bases, leaving 16 bases between the germline ends. CDR3 amino acids: CASSYHGQRGNEQYF. The CDR3 region has the DNA TGTGCCAGCAGTTACCATGGTCAGCGAGGGAACGAGCAGTACTTC.

This clone has a handful of counts. The chain recombines TRBV9 with TRBJ1-1, with 7 bases fitting TRBD1. This CDR3 has 13 residues. Trimming cost V 3 bases and J 6 bases; bases outside gene matches: 5. Germline CDR1 and CDR2: SGDLS and YYNGEE. The CDR3 here is CASSDDRASEAFF. CDR3 DNA sequence: TGTGCCAGCAGCGATGACAGGGCATCTGAAGCTTTCTTT.

The chain combines TRBV10-3 with TRBJ2-1; 8 bases fit TRBD2. The V segment lost 10 bases and the J segment 6 bases; nucleotides outside the gene matches: 14. Per the germline V gene, CDR1 is ENHRY and CDR2 is SYGVKD. The CDR3 loop spans 15 amino acids. The CDR3 here is CATNPLAGTPNEQFF. The CDR3 DNA reads as TGTGCCACAAATCCATTAGCGGGGACGCCCAATGAGCAGTTCTTC.